This T cell receptor beta chain appears in the sequencing data of a study of T cell responses to AZD1222 COVID-19 vaccine. Regarding the study as a whole: Breadth and depth of Spike-specific TCRs rose after two AZD1222 doses. The peak T cell response came first, and repertoires were sampled only after it. Unmutated regions of variants are reportedly targeted by nearly half of spike-specific TCRs.

CDR1 is SGHAT and CDR2 is FQDESV in the germline V gene (reference sequence). With 6 bases clipped from V and 0 bases from J, the junction kept 4 bases outside the gene matches. The CDR3 contains 15 residues. Sequencing used immunoSEQ multiplex PCR; TCRdb keeps in-frame clones, though not all of them. The sample lists 90,000 to 130,000 clones, roughly nine tenths occurring once. With respect to this clone: Its antigen is unknown.

This TCR was recovered from an adult in good health. The sample was peripheral blood, taken on day 0 of MenACWY control vaccination. The J gene is TRBJ2-2, the V gene TRBV11-1; 7 bases line up with TRBD1. The CDR3 coding sequence is TGTGCCAGCAGAAAGGACAGGTCGAACACCGGGGAGCTGTTTTTT. Translated, it gives CASRKDRSNTGELFF.